This TCR beta chain was retrieved from a study of shared clonotypes between healthy human individuals. TCRdb keeps only in-frame clones here, not all; method: immunoSEQ multiplex PCR. The data hold approximately 470,000 clones, with approximately 80% observed a single time. Per the germline V gene, CDR1 is MDHEN and CDR2 is SYDVKM. The V end was cut by 6 bases, the J end by 0 bases, with 13 bases between. The CDR3 extends over 15 amino acids. Every donor was a Caucasian adult from Nashville, Tennessee. The chain links TRBV28 to TRBJ2-3; tentative D call: TRBD2 (5 bases). Specimen: PBMCs. The TCR comes from a woman in her thirties or forties in good health. Some clones in this sample may be carry-over from other donors' samples. This chain's CDR3 is CASSGIELSTDTQYF. The CDR3, as DNA: TGTGCCAGCAGCGGGATTGAGTTAAGCACAGATACGCAGTATTTT.